This T cell receptor beta chain was documented in a study of a mutant IDH1 vaccine in newly diagnosed glioma. Time point in this sample: week 47, end of study. In the vaccine, a single dose held 300 ug of the mutant IDH1 20-mer peptide, along with topical imiquimod. Using immunoSEQ multiplex PCR, the repertoire was profiled, and TCRdb retains in-frame clones only, with some absent. The data show some 34,000 clones, 90% seen once. Germline trimming cut 4 bases from V and 4 bases from J; bases unmatched to any gene: 2. This CDR3 has 14 residues. Germline lookup yields CDR1 LGHNA and CDR2 YSLEER. As concerns this clone: Its antigen is as yet unknown.

The chain is built from TRBV4-3 and TRBJ2-5; 11 bases align to TRBD1. The sequencing used PBMCs, collected from a glioma patient whose treatment included an IDH1 peptide vaccine. The TCR originated in a woman aged 40 to 50 with glioma. The CDR3 sequence is CASSLDRGLETQYF. For the CDR3, the DNA is TGCGCCAGCAGCCTGGACAGGGGGCTAGAGACCCAGTACTTC.